Listed below are T cell receptor beta chains from one sample, sequenced in a study of blood T cell repertoires in COVID-19. Sequenced by immunoSEQ multiplex PCR; TCRdb stores in-frame clones only, minus some. The table lists approximately 280,000 clones, roughly 84% of them singletons, with over 1.1% in the top ten. Sequenced sample: peripheral blood. The receptors originated from a human donor with COVID-19, enrolled during active disease. The donor label of this sample is uncertain. Each CDR3 is given with its conserved first and last residue. Fields, in order: V gene, J gene, CDR3 protein.

TRBV7-3	TRBJ1-1	CASSLKVVATEAFF
TRBV9	TRBJ1-1	CASSVGGDTEAFF
TRBV6-5	TRBJ2-7	CASSQLAGGPYEQYF
TRBV19	TRBJ1-5	CASSIGLQGNQPQHF
TRBV2	TRBJ2-7	CASSEGLAGEFAYEQYF
TRBV5-1	TRBJ2-2	CACRDWRSLAGGPGDTGELFF
TRBV7-2	TRBJ2-3	CASSPSPGGTDTQYF
TRBV11-3	TRBJ2-5	CASSLGLQGQETQYF
TRBV11-1	TRBJ2-1	CASSLLSSYNEQFF
TRBV7-6	TRBJ1-2	CASSLGQGNYGYTF
TRBV9	TRBJ1-4	CASSVGGTGNEKLFF
TRBV10-3	TRBJ2-2	CASRTSGAGAGELFF
TRBV19	TRBJ2-5	CASSIGLAGWQETQYF
TRBV4-1	TRBJ2-3	CASSLSGTLSPASTDTQYF
TRBV11-2	TRBJ2-2	CASSPGLVGLITGELFF
TRBV7-8	TRBJ2-2	CASSLARGQGSAGELFF
TRBV18	TRBJ2-7	CASSSSGGRDEQYF
TRBV7-3	TRBJ1-3	CASSPPEAVGNTIYF
TRBV4-1	TRBJ2-7	CASSQDRRDREQYF
TRBV20-1	TRBJ2-3	CSASPRSSGYTDTQYF
TRBV28	TRBJ1-1	CASSTPAGEAFF
TRBV28	TRBJ2-7	CASSSPRTGLYEQYF
TRBV4-1	TRBJ2-1	CASSQGRNNEQFF
TRBV6-5	TRBJ1-2	CASRITPGNYGYTF
TRBV9	TRBJ2-1	CASSVASAPRNEQFF
TRBV27	TRBJ1-2	CASSSSRGLGGYTF
TRBV6-5	TRBJ2-1	CASSRTSGNEQFF
TRBV5-1	TRBJ1-5	CASSSSPHQPQHF
TRBV5-4	TRBJ1-2	CASSPAAAPAGGYTF
TRBV19	TRBJ2-5	CASSADRDSQETQYF
TRBV9	TRBJ2-5	CASSVGADQETQYF
TRBV5-1	TRBJ2-7	CASSSTSGSYEQYF
TRBV11-2	TRBJ2-5	CASTGLAVQETQYF
TRBV5-4	TRBJ2-5	CASSLREGLPETQYF
TRBV3-1/TRBV3-2	TRBJ2-7	CASSQAGLAFEQYF